These 3 T cell receptor beta chains share one sample of origin, sequenced in a study of blood T cells in healthy people across ages. Then a second PCR, running about 7 to 11 cycles, was carried out with a sample-barcoded 5' primer and a J-beta primer mix. TCRdb reprocessed the 5' RACE reads via MiXCR and lists one record per CDR3 protein. The data hold fewer than 2 million distinct CDR3 sequences, with 39% observed a single time. Sequenced sample: blood. The receptors originated from a human donor in good health.

This CDR3 is CASSLEDLGGYTF. As DNA, the CDR3 is TGTGCCAGCAGCTTAGAGGATTTGGGAGGCTACACCTTC. The chain recombines TRBV7-9 with TRBJ1-2, with D hard to call. V shed 1 base and J shed 8 bases, with 11 bases lying between them. The length of the CDR3 is 13 residues. CDR1 SEHNR and CDR2 FQNEAQ come from the germline V gene (reference sequence).

Only a few counts were recorded for this clonotype. The V and J genes are TRBV29-1 and TRBJ1-1; 12 bases match TRBD1. The CDR3 is 13 amino acids. V gave up 6 bases and J gave up 5 bases; unmatched junction bases: 4. CDR1 SQVTM and CDR2 ANQGSEA come from the germline V gene. The CDR3 DNA reads TGCAGCGTGGGACAGGGGGCAAAGACTGAAGCTTTCTTT. As protein: CSVGQGAKTEAFF.

The chain combines TRBV20-1 with TRBJ2-7; tentatively, D is TRBD1 or TRBD2 (6 bases each). CDR1 and CDR2 (germline): DFQATT, SNEGSKA (reference sequence). V shed 0 bases and J shed 2 bases, with 17 bases lying between them. This CDR3 region has 16 residues. CDR3 DNA: TGCAGTGCTAGAGATCTTTTGGGGGGCCAAACCTACGAGCAGTACTTC. It codes for CSARDLLGGQTYEQYF.